This TCR beta chain emerged from a study of T cell repertoires in cytomegalovirus infection. Study-wide points: The response measured ex vivo was dominated by TCR beta clonotypes (HLA-C-restricted and CMV-specific). CMV carriers having the relevant HLA were flagged by cumulative public TCR beta family frequency.

This clonotype was picked up a small number of times. What it binds is unknown. Germline-derived CDR1 and CDR2 are DFQATT and SNEGSKA (reference sequence). The V end was cut by 3 bases, the J end by 0 bases, with 9 bases between. This CDR3 region has 14 residues. TCRdb called the reads again in MiXCR, with one record for every CDR3 protein. Found here are hundreds of thousands of distinct CDR3 sequences, around 18% of them singletons; the top ten hold roughly 8.7%. Sequences were obtained from PBMCs. The clonotype comes from a human donor in good health (CMV status not recorded). Some clones in this sample may be carry-over from other donors' samples. The V gene is TRBV20-1, the J gene TRBJ2-1; the D gene is possibly TRBD2 (6 bases). The CDR3 DNA reads TGCAGTGCTAGCGGGGGAAACTCCTACAATGAGCAGTTCTTC. Amino acids: CSASGGNSYNEQFF.